This T cell receptor (beta chain) appears in the sequencing data of a study of shared clonotypes between healthy human individuals. Overall study findings and caveats: The sharing of 4% to 5.5% of naive CD4 clonotypes was seen across several donors.

The donors, healthy adults who were HIV-negative, had experienced no recent acute infections or vaccinations. Every donor was a Caucasian adult from Nashville, Tennessee. About this clone: The antigen is undetermined.

The repertoire was sequenced with immunoSEQ multiplex PCR; TCRdb's copy has only in-frame clones and lacks some. The repertoire consists of some 1,400,000 clones, with 95% to 97% occurring once and the leading ten covering over 1%. Material: naive CD4+ T cells sorted from blood. As for subset: CD45RA+ positively selected. This clonotype was obtained from a man aged 25-45 years in good health.

CDR3 DNA sequence: TGCGCCAGCAGCTTGGATTGGGCAGGGACAGATACGCAGTATTTT. It yields the protein CASSLDWAGTDTQYF. The rearrangement joins TRBV5-1 to TRBJ2-3; TRBD1 is a possible D gene (5 bases). The ends were cut back, 0 bases at V and 3 bases at J, with 11 bases in the middle. CDR3 length: 15 amino acids. Germline values: CDR1 SGHRS, CDR2 YFSETQ.